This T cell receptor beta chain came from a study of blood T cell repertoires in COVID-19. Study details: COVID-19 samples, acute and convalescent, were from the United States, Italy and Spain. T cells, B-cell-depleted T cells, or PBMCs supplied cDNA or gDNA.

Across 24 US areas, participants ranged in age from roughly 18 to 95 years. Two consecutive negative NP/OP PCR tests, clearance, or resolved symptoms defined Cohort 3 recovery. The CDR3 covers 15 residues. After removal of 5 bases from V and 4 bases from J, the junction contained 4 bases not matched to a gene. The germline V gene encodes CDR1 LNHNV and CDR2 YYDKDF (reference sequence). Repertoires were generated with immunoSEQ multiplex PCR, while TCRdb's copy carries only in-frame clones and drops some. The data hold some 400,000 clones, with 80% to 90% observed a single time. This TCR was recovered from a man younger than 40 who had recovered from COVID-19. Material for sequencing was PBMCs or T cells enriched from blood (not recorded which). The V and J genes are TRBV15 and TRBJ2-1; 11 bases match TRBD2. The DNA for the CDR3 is TGTGCCACCAGCCAGGGACTAGCGGCGTACAATGAGCAGTTCTTC. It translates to CATSQGLAAYNEQFF.